Each of the 3 T cell receptor beta chains below was sequenced from the same sample in a study of blood T cell repertoires in COVID-19 (dated by TCRdb to 2018 to 2021). The library came from the immunoSEQ multiplex PCR assay. TCRdb provides this immuneACCESS table in a form limited to in-frame rearrangements. Some clones are lacking; in checked studies, under half of them reflect an unresolved V gene, and why the rest are absent is not known. Recorded for this sample are around 240,000 clones; approximately 85% of them occurred a single time. The ten largest account for more than 0.75% of the sample. The sequenced material came from peripheral blood. Receptors were obtained from a man aged 35 to 55 with acute or convalescent COVID-19.

V usage is TRBV9 and J usage is TRBJ1-4, with TRBD1 matching over 9 bases. The CDR3 spans 15 residues. The V segment lost 1 base and the J segment 6 bases; nucleotides outside the gene matches: 4. CDR1 and CDR2 from the germline V gene are SGDLS and YYNGEE. The CDR3 spells CASSVRGTGYEKLFF. Written as DNA, the CDR3 is TGTGCCAGCAGCGTACGCGGGACAGGGTATGAAAAACTGTTTTTT.

This chain connects TRBV14 to TRBJ1-2, with 9 bases that match TRBD1. The CDR3 consists of 15 residues. CDR1 and CDR2 (germline): SGHDN, FVKESK. The V segment lost 1 base and the J segment 4 bases; nucleotides outside the gene matches: 4. CDR3 nucleotide sequence: TGTGCCAGCAGCCAAGTAACAGGGGGCGCCTATGGCTACACCTTC. Protein product: CASSQVTGGAYGYTF.

The chain has TRBV19 and TRBJ2-1, with a possible D match to TRBD1 (6 bases). Trimming took 4 bases from V and 6 from J, leaving 19 bases between them. Per germline, CDR1 LNHDA and CDR2 SQIVND (reference sequence). CDR3 size: 16 residues. The CDR3 loop reads CASSTYSGARGNEQFF. The CDR3 bases are TGTGCCAGTAGTACATACTCAGGGGCGAGGGGCAATGAGCAGTTCTTC.